This entry lists 30 T cell receptor beta chains sequenced from one sample in a study of shared clonotypes between healthy human individuals. Assay used: immunoSEQ multiplex PCR; TCRdb lists only in-frame clones, some missing. The table includes more than 500,000 clones, approximately 94% detected once. Sequenced sample: naive CD4+ T cells sorted from blood. Subset given: CD45RA+ positively selected. The receptor set was obtained from a woman under 40 in good health.

The chain recombines TRBV9 with TRBJ2-3; no firm D call. The V gene lost 0 bases and the J gene lost 5 bases, with 10 bases spanning the gap. The germline V gene encodes CDR1 SGDLS and CDR2 YYNGEE. The CDR3 is made up of 14 amino acids. CDR3 loop: CASSVEGPGDTQYF. In DNA, the CDR3 is TGTGCCAGCAGCGTAGAAGGGCCTGGAGATACGCAGTATTTT.

The V and J genes are TRBV11-2 and TRBJ2-2, with TRBD2 identical over 12 bases. This CDR3 region has 18 residues. Per germline, CDR1 SGHAT and CDR2 FQNNGV. V trimming: 5 bases; J trimming: 5 bases; junction bases outside the gene matches: 12. The CDR3 is CASSGGLAGGSRTGELFF. The CDR3 nucleotides are TGTGCCAGCAGCGGAGGGCTAGCGGGAGGGTCGAGGACCGGGGAGCTGTTTTTT.

V usage is TRBV13 and J usage is TRBJ2-2; D may be TRBD1 or TRBD2 (6 bases each). The V end was cut by 6 bases, the J end by 2 bases, with 28 bases between. The CDR3 totals 20 residues. The germline V gene encodes CDR1 PRHDT and CDR2 FYEKMQ (reference sequence). The CDR3 sequence: CASSPELFRERGVNTGELFF. In nucleotides, the CDR3 is TGTGCCAGCAGTCCAGAATTATTCCGCGAGAGGGGGGTTAACACCGGGGAGCTGTTTTTT.

The J gene is TRBJ2-1, the V gene TRBV5-1; D gene ambiguous. Germline CDR1 is SGHRS and CDR2 is YFSETQ. The CDR3 is 15 amino acids. Trimming removed 0 bases at V and 5 bases at J, with 12 bases between. DNA of the CDR3: TGCGCCAGCAGCTTGGTGGTGACCGGCAACAATGAGCAGTTCTTC. Translated, it gives CASSLVVTGNNEQFF.

J is TRBJ2-3 and V is TRBV2; 12 bases are a match to TRBD2. The J segment lost 2 bases and the V segment lost 4 bases, leaving 4 bases of the junction unmatched. The V gene's germline CDR1 is SNHLY and CDR2 FYNNEI. The CDR3 is 16 amino acids. The CDR3 region has the DNA TGTGCCAGCAGTGTCGGACTAGCGGGGAACACAGATACGCAGTATTTT. Protein: CASSVGLAGNTDTQYF.

V usage is TRBV28 and J usage is TRBJ1-2; D may be TRBD1 (5 bases). V was pared by 6 bases and J by 8 bases, with 16 bases between. The length of the CDR3 is 13 residues. Germline lookup yields CDR1 MDHEN and CDR2 SYDVKM. CDR3 amino acids: CASSPGEVGGYTF. In nucleotides, the CDR3 is TGTGCCAGCAGCCCGGGGGAGGTCGGCGGCTACACCTTC.

The chain couples TRBV28 to TRBJ1-5, with 11 bases that match TRBD1. CDR1 and CDR2 (germline): MDHEN, SYDVKM. V lost 7 bases to trimming and J lost 9 bases; unmatched junction nucleotides: 20. The CDR3 is made up of 18 amino acids. CDR3 sequence reads: CASTSGGQGVGSGRPQHF. CDR3 nucleotide sequence: TGTGCCAGCACCTCGGGGGGACAGGGGGTTGGATCGGGTCGGCCCCAGCATTTT. The entire variable domain, with the rest obtained from reference TRBV28 and TRBJ1-5, is as follows: DVKVTQSSRYLVKRTGEKVFLECVQDMDHENMFWYRQDPGLGLRLIYFSYDVKMKEKGDIPEGYSVSREKKERFSLILESASTNQTSMYLCASTSGGQGVGSGRPQHFGDGTRLSIL.

Here the CDR3 DNA reads TGTGCCAGCAGCGGACGGAAAGGTAGCGGGCGGAACACAGATACGCAGTATTTT. Its protein is CASSGRKGSGRNTDTQYF. The rearrangement links TRBV7-2 to TRBJ2-3, with 7 bases lining up with TRBD2. V gave up 5 bases and J gave up 2 bases; unmatched junction bases: 16. The CDR3 totals 18 residues. Germline CDR1 SGHTA, CDR2 FQGNSA.

The chain has TRBV5-1 and TRBJ2-5, with D unresolved. V was cut by 4 bases and J by 3 bases, with 16 bases left in between. This CDR3 has 15 amino acids. Germline V gene sequence: CDR1 SGHRS, CDR2 YFSETQ. The CDR3 DNA reads as TGCGCCAGCAGCCCTACCCCTCCTAGGGAAGAGACCCAGTACTTC. Its translation: CASSPTPPREETQYF.

The genes are TRBV7-9 and TRBJ2-3; D is perhaps TRBD1 (5 bases). Germline CDR1 reads SEHNR; CDR2 reads FQNEAQ (reference sequence). With 4 bases removed from V and 13 bases from J, the gap between germline ends came to 21 bases. The length of the CDR3 is 14 residues. In DNA form, the CDR3 reads TGTGCCAGCAGCTCGTCCGGCAGGGCAGACTCGGAGTATTTT. Residues: CASSSSGRADSEYF.

V is TRBV30 and J is TRBJ2-7; a weak D match, TRBD2 (6 bases). CDR1 GTSNPN and CDR2 SVGIG come from the germline V gene (reference sequence). V lost 8 bases, J lost 3 bases, and 20 bases lay in between. This CDR3 region has 14 residues. CDR3 DNA sequence: TGTGCCCGGTCTGAAGGCGGGAAATTCTACGAGCAGTACTTC. Translation gives CARSEGGKFYEQYF.

This clone was observed a single time. The chain uses TRBV28 and TRBJ1-2; 9 positions match TRBD1. J gave up 8 bases and V 1 base, and 8 bases lay outside the gene matches. The CDR3 has 15 amino acids. Germline-derived CDR1 and CDR2 are MDHEN and SYDVKM. DNA for the CDR3: TGTGCCAGCAGTTTATCTGACCGGGACAGGGTCGGCTACACCTTC. Translation gives CASSLSDRDRVGYTF.

V is TRBV27 and J is TRBJ2-1, with 10 bases fitting TRBD2. J gave up 4 bases and V 6 bases, and 6 bases lay outside the gene matches. Germline V gene sequence: CDR1 MNHEY, CDR2 SMNVEV (reference sequence). The CDR3 consists of 15 residues. CDR3 nucleotide sequence: TGTGCCAGCAGCTTTTGGACTAGCGGTTACAATGAGCAGTTCTTC. This encodes CASSFWTSGYNEQFF.

The chain links TRBV30 to TRBJ1-5; D gene uncertain. The V gene lost 0 bases and the J gene lost 2 bases, with 11 bases spanning the gap. This CDR3 has 15 residues. Germline loops: CDR1 GTSNPN, CDR2 SVGIG (reference sequence). The DNA of the CDR3 is TGTGCCTGGAGTGTACAAGTATTGGGCAATCAGCCCCAGCATTTT. Translating gives CAWSVQVLGNQPQHF.

This chain uses TRBV5-1 with TRBJ2-7, with D perhaps matching TRBD1 (6 bases). V was clipped by 0 bases and J by 5 bases, with 15 bases between them. The CDR3 runs 15 residues. Germline V gene lookup returns CDR1 SGHRS and CDR2 YFSETQ. The CDR3 bases are TGCGCCAGCAGCTTGGTGGGGGCGTCAGTCAACGAGCAGTACTTC. It specifies CASSLVGASVNEQYF. The entire variable domain, with the rest obtained from reference TRBV5-1 and TRBJ2-7, is as follows: KAGVTQTPRYLIKTRGQQVTLSCSPISGHRSVSWYQQTPGQGLQFLFEYFSETQRNKGNFPGRFSGRQFSNSRSEMNVSTLELGDSALYLCASSLVGASVNEQYFGPGTRLTVT.

The V and J genes are TRBV14 and TRBJ2-7; D possibly corresponds to TRBD1 (6 bases). CDR1 is SGHDN, CDR2 FVKESK, per germline. The CDR3 has 15 amino acids. The V end lost 3 bases, the J end lost 2 bases, and 14 bases lay between the germline ends. This CDR3 reads CASSHGTYAAYEQYF. CDR3 nucleotide sequence: TGTGCCAGCAGCCACGGGACATACGCAGCCTACGAGCAGTACTTC.

The J gene is TRBJ2-5, the V gene TRBV6-6; a weak D match, TRBD1 (5 bases). V dropped 6 bases and J dropped 1 base, with 9 bases sitting between them. The CDR3 runs 13 residues. Germline V CDR1 and CDR2: MNHNY, SVGAGI (reference sequence). The CDR3 coding sequence is TGTGCCAGCAGGGAGACAGCCCAAGAGACCCAGTACTTC. It is translated as CASRETAQETQYF.

The rearrangement joins TRBV5-1 to TRBJ2-7, with 11 nucleotides matching TRBD2. V gave up 4 bases and J gave up 6 bases; unmatched junction bases: 9. This CDR3 is built from 15 residues. CDR1 and CDR2 from the germline V gene are SGHRS and YFSETQ. CDR3 protein: CASSATSGSPSEQYF. CDR3 DNA sequence: TGCGCCAGCAGCGCAACTAGCGGGAGTCCCTCCGAGCAGTACTTC. Based on the CDR3 plus reference TRBV5-1 and TRBJ2-7, the full variable domain is KAGVTQTPRYLIKTRGQQVTLSCSPISGHRSVSWYQQTPGQGLQFLFEYFSETQRNKGNFPGRFSGRQFSNSRSEMNVSTLELGDSALYLCASSATSGSPSEQYFGPGTRLTVT.

The chain carries TRBV2 and TRBJ2-1, with 9 bases identical to TRBD2. The germline V gene encodes CDR1 SNHLY and CDR2 FYNNEI. This CDR3 has 13 amino acids. V dropped 3 bases and J dropped 8; count of bases not matched to a gene: 2. This chain's CDR3 is CASSEREGDEQFF. The CDR3, as DNA: TGTGCCAGCAGTGAGCGGGAGGGGGATGAGCAGTTCTTC.

The chain has TRBV28 and TRBJ1-2; maybe TRBD1 (5 bases). Trimming took 5 bases from V and 8 from J, leaving 15 bases between them. CDR3 size: 13 residues. CDR1 and CDR2 (germline): MDHEN, SYDVKM. Here the CDR3 reads CASSTGHRLGYTF. As DNA, the CDR3 is TGTGCCAGCAGTACCGGACACCGCCTAGGCTACACCTTC.

The V and J genes are TRBV14 and TRBJ2-2, with D possibly matching TRBD2 (5 bases). In germline, CDR1 is SGHDN, CDR2 FVKESK. V dropped 1 base and J dropped 1 base, with 7 bases sitting between them. The CDR3 covers 15 residues. The CDR3 DNA sequence: TGTGCCAGCAGCCAAGTGGGAGTGAACACCGGGGAGCTGTTTTTT. It codes for CASSQVGVNTGELFF.

This clone appeared once. This chain uses TRBV6-6 with TRBJ1-4, with a tentative D call TRBD1 (5 bases). This CDR3 comprises 15 residues. Trimming left V 0 bases short and J 5 bases short, with 10 bases between. CDR1 and CDR2 from the germline V gene are MNHNY and SVGAGI (reference sequence). The CDR3 sequence: CASSYSGRGNEKLFF. In DNA form, the CDR3 reads TGTGCCAGCAGTTACTCGGGACGGGGGAATGAAAAACTGTTTTTT.

This sequence joins TRBV19 and TRBJ2-3; 12 bases match TRBD2. Trimming took 5 bases from V and 3 from J; bases not matched to a gene: 6. Germline V gene data show CDR1 as LNHDA and CDR2 as SQIVND (reference sequence). The CDR3 covers 16 residues. The CDR3 DNA reads as TGTGCCAGTAGTGCACTAGCGGGAGGTTTAACAGATACGCAGTATTTT. This sequence encodes CASSALAGGLTDTQYF.

The rearrangement joins TRBV11-1 to TRBJ2-1; 11 positions agree with TRBD2. The CDR3 loop spans 17 amino acids. The germline V gene has CDR1 SGHAT and CDR2 FQDESV (reference sequence). The V and J ends lost 6 bases and 3 bases, in that order; junction bases with no gene match: 10. The DNA for the CDR3 is TGTGCCAGCAGAGCGGGACTAGCGGACGCCGTCTACAATGAGCAGTTCTTC. Translated: CASRAGLADAVYNEQFF.

V gene TRBV5-4 combines with J gene TRBJ1-2; 7 bases match TRBD1. Germline CDR1 and CDR2: SGHNT and YYREEE (reference sequence). This CDR3 is 12 amino acids long. With V trimmed by 4 bases and J by 8 bases, 5 bases remained unmatched. CDR3 region: CASSLDRRGYTF. CDR3 sequence (DNA): TGTGCCAGCAGCCTGGACAGGCGGGGCTACACCTTC.

This sequence joins TRBV27 and TRBJ2-5; D is uncertain. This CDR3 has 14 amino acids. Trimming removed 3 bases at V and 5 bases at J, with 13 bases between. The V gene's germline CDR1 is MNHEY and CDR2 SMNVEV (reference sequence). The CDR3: CASSLGQDGETQYF. Here the CDR3 DNA reads TGTGCCAGCAGTTTGGGCCAAGACGGGGAGACCCAGTACTTC.

This chain connects TRBV5-4 to TRBJ2-7, with 9 bases identical to TRBD2. CDR1 and CDR2 (germline): SGHNT, YYREEE (reference sequence). After removal of 2 bases from V and 3 bases from J, the junction contained 12 bases not matched to a gene. The CDR3 runs 17 residues. The CDR3 reads CASSFGLAGASVYEQYF. Written as DNA, the CDR3 is TGTGCCAGCAGCTTTGGCTTAGCGGGGGCTAGCGTCTACGAGCAGTACTTC.

This rearrangement joins TRBV6-6 to TRBJ1-5, with D possibly TRBD1 on 6 matching bases. Germline CDR1 reads MNHNY; CDR2 reads SVGAGI (reference sequence). The CDR3 is 14 residues long. V lost 4 bases and J 2 bases, leaving 9 bases between the germline ends. The CDR3 DNA follows: TGTGCCAGCAGTTTGGGGGGCGGCAATCAGCCCCAGCATTTT. Amino acids: CASSLGGGNQPQHF.

The chain has TRBV9 and TRBJ2-1, with TRBD2 matching 8 bases. Germline CDR1 is SGDLS and CDR2 is YYNGEE. The CDR3 length is 15 residues. Trimming cost V 2 bases and J 10 bases; bases outside gene matches: 11. The CDR3 sequence is CASSVITSGNVEQFF. In DNA, the CDR3 is TGTGCCAGCAGCGTGATCACTAGCGGCAATGTGGAGCAGTTCTTC.

The V and J genes are TRBV7-7 and TRBJ2-1, with D possibly TRBD2 on 5 matching bases. This CDR3 region has 16 residues. CDR1 is SSHAT, CDR2 FNYEAQ, per germline (reference sequence). The germline V and J ends were trimmed by 1 base and 2 bases, with 12 bases remaining between them. The CDR3 spells CASSLDLERAYNEQFF. Here the CDR3 DNA reads TGTGCCAGCAGCTTAGACCTGGAGAGGGCCTACAATGAGCAGTTCTTC. Drawing the rest from reference TRBV7-7 and TRBJ2-1, the complete variable domain is GAGVSQSPRYKVTKRGQDVTLRCDPISSHATLYWYQQALGQGPEFLTYFNYEAQPDKSGLPSDRFSAERPEGSISTLTIQRTEQRDSAMYRCASSLDLERAYNEQFFGPGTRLTVL.